This TCR beta chain was identified in a study of blood T cell repertoires in COVID-19. Across the study: Both acute and convalescent COVID-19 samples were obtained from the United States, Italy and Spain. In each case, the material was cDNA or gDNA derived from T cells, B-cell-depleted T cells, or PBMCs.

The authors' processing: How many nucleated cells were present was estimated from reference gene primer amplification. Sequencing used immunoSEQ multiplex PCR; TCRdb keeps in-frame clones, though not all of them. D and trimming were read from the DNA, whereas the V and J calls and clone size are those reported in that table. Found here are under 120,000 clones, approximately 70% of them singletons; the top ten hold roughly 6%. Between the trimmed V and J ends, which lost 5 bases and 2 bases, there was a span of 13 bases. The V gene's germline CDR1 is MDHEN and CDR2 SYDVKM. The CDR3 runs 14 residues. This clonotype was obtained from a man older than 75 with acute or convalescent COVID-19. The chain has TRBV28 and TRBJ2-7; maybe TRBD2 (7 bases). The sample comprised peripheral blood. The CDR3 DNA sequence: TGTGCCAGCAGTCCGGGGGGCCCCCCCTACGAGCAGTACTTC. It yields the protein CASSPGGPPYEQYF.